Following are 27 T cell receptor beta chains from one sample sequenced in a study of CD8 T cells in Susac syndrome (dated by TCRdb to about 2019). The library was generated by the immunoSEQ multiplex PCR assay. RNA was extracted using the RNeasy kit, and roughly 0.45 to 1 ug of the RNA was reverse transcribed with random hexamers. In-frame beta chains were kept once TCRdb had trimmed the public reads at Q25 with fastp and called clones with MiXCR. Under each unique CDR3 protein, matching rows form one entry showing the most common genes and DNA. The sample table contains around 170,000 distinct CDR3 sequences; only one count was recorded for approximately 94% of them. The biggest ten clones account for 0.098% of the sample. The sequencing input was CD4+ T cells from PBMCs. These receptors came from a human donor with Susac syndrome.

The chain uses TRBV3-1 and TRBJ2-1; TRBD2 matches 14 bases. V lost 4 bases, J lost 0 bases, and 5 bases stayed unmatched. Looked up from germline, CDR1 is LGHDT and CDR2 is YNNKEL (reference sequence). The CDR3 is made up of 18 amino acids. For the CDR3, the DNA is TGTGCCAGCAGCCGGAGGACTAGCGGGGGGTACTCCTACAATGAGCAGTTCTTC. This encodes CASSRRTSGGYSYNEQFF.

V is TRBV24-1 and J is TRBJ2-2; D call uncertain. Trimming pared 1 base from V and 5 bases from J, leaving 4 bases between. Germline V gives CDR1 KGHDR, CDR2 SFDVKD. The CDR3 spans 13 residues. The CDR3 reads CATSDFSTGELFF. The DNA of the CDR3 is TGTGCCACCAGTGATTTCTCGACCGGGGAGCTGTTTTTT.

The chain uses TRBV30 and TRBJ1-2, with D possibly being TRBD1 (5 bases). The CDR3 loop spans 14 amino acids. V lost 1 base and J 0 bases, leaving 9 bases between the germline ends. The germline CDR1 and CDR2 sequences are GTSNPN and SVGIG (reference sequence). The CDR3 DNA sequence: TGTGCCTGGAGTGAACAGGCCTCTAACTATGGCTACACCTTC. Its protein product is CAWSEQASNYGYTF.

The DNA of the CDR3 is TGCAGTGCAGCCGCAGGGGAGCCACTGAATTCACCCCTCCACTTT. Protein sequence: CSAAAGEPLNSPLHF. The chain recombines TRBV20-1 with TRBJ1-6; maybe TRBD1 (6 bases). Germline values: CDR1 DFQATT, CDR2 SNEGSKA (reference sequence). This CDR3 is built from 15 residues. The V end lost 6 bases, the J end lost 7 bases, and 19 bases lay between the germline ends.

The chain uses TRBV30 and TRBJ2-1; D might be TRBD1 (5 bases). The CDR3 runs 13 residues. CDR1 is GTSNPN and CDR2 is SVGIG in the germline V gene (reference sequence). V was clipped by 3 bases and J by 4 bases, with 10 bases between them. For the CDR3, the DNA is TGTGCCTGGAGACGGCAGGGATACAATGAGCAGTTCTTC. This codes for CAWRRQGYNEQFF.

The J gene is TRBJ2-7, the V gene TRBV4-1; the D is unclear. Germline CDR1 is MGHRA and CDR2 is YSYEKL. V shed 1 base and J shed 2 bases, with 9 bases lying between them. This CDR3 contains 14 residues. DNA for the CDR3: TGCGCCAGCAGCCAAGTTACCAATACCTACGAGCAGTACTTC. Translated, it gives CASSQVTNTYEQYF.

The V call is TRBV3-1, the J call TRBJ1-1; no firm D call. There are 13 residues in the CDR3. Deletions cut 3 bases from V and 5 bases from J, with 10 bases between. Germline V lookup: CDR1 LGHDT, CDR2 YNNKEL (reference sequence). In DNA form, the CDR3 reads TGTGCCAGCAGCCAGGTCAGTCAGACTGAAGCTTTCTTT. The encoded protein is CASSQVSQTEAFF.

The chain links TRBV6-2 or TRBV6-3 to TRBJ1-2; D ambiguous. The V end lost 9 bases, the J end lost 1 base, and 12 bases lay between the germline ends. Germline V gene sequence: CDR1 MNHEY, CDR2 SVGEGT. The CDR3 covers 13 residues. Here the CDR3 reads CASANSYNYGYTF. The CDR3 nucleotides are TGTGCCAGTGCCAACAGCTATAACTATGGCTACACCTTC.

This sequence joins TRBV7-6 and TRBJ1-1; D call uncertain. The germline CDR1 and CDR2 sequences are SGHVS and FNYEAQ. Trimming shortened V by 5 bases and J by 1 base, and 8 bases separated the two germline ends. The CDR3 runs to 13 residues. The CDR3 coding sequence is TGTGCCAGCAGCATCGCTCGGAACACTGAAGCTTTCTTT. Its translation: CASSIARNTEAFF.

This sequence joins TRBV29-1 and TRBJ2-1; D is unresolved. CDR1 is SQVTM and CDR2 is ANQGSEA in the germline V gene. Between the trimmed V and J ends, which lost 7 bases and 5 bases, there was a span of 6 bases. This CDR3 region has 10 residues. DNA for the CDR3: TGCAGCGCCTGGGACAATGAGCAGTTCTTC. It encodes CSAWDNEQFF.

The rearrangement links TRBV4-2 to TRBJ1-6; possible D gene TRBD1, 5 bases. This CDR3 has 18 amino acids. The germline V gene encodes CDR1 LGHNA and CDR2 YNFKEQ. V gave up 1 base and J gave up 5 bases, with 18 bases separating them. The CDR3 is CASSQANVGREHNSPLHF. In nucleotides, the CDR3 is TGTGCCAGCAGCCAAGCTAATGTCGGCAGGGAACATAATTCACCCCTCCACTTT.

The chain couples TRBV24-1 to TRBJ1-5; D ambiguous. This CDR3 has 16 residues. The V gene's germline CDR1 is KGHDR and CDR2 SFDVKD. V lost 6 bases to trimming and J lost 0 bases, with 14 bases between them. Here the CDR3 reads CATSLSFFYSNQPQHF. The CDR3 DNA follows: TGTGCCACCAGTCTTTCTTTCTTTTATAGCAATCAGCCCCAGCATTTT.

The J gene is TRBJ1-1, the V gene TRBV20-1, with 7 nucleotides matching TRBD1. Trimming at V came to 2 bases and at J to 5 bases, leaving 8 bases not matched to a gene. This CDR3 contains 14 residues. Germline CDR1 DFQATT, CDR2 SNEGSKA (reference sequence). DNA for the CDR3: TGCAGTGCTAGAAGACAGGGCCTCCAAACTGAAGCTTTCTTT. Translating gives CSARRQGLQTEAFF.

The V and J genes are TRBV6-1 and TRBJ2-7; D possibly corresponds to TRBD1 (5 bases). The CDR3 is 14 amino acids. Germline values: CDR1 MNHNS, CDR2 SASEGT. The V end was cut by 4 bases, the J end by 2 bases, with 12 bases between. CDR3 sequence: CASSVGAGPYEQYF. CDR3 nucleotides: TGTGCCAGCAGTGTAGGGGCAGGGCCCTACGAGCAGTACTTC.

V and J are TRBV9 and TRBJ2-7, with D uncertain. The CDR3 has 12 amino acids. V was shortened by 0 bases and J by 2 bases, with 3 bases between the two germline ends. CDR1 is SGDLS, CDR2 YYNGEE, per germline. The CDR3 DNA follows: TGTGCCAGCAGCGTAGTAGCCTACGAGCAGTACTTC. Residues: CASSVVAYEQYF.

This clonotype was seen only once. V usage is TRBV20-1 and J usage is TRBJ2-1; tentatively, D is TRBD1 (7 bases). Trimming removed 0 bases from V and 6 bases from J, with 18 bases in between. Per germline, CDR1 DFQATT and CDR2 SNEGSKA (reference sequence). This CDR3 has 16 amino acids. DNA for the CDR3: TGCAGTGCTAGAGATCCCGGTCAGGGGGGCTCCAATGAGCAGTTCTTC. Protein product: CSARDPGQGGSNEQFF.

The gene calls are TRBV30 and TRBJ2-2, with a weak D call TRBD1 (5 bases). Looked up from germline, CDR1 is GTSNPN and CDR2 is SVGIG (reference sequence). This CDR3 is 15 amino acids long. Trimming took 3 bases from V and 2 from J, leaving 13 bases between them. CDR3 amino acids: CAWRGSRVNTGELFF. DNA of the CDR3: TGTGCCTGGAGGGGGTCCAGGGTTAACACCGGGGAGCTGTTTTTT.

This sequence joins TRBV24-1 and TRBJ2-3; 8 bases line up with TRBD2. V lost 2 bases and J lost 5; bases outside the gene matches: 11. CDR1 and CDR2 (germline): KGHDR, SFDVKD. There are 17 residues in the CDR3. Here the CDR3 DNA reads TGTGCCACCAGTGATTCTTCGGGAGGGGGACATGAAGATACGCAGTATTTT. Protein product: CATSDSSGGGHEDTQYF.

The CDR3: CSAELMDSGALGDTQYF. CDR3 coding DNA: TGCAGTGCTGAATTGATGGATAGCGGGGCCCTAGGGGATACGCAGTATTTT. The V gene is TRBV20-1, the J gene TRBJ2-3, with TRBD2 matching over 8 bases. In germline, CDR1 is DFQATT, CDR2 SNEGSKA (reference sequence). CDR3 length equals 17 residues. With 5 bases clipped from V and 6 bases from J, the junction kept 19 bases outside the gene matches.

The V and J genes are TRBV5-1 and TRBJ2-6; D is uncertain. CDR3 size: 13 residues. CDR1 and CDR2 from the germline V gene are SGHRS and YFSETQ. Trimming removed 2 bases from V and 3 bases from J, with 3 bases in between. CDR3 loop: CASSFGGANVLTF. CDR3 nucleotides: TGCGCCAGCAGCTTCGGTGGGGCCAACGTCCTGACTTTC.

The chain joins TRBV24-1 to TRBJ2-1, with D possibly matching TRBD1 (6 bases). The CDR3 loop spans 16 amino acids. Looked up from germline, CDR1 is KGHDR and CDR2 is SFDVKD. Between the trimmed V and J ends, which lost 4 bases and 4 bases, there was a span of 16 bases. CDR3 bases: TGTGCCACCAGTGACCAGACAGGAACGGGGTACAATGAGCAGTTCTTC. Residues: CATSDQTGTGYNEQFF.

CDR3 sequence: CASGSLPGQAYEQYF. The CDR3 DNA follows: TGTGCTAGTGGTTCACTCCCGGGACAGGCTTACGAGCAGTACTTC. The rearrangement uses TRBV12-5 and TRBJ2-7; 8 bases are a match to TRBD1. The CDR3 spans 15 residues. Trimming took 4 bases from V and 4 from J; bases not matched to a gene: 9. Germline loops: CDR1 LGHNT, CDR2 FRNRAP.

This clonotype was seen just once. CDR3 nucleotides: TGCAGCGGATGTCGTAGGGGCGCAGATACGCAGTATTTT. As protein: CSGCRRGADTQYF. The chain is built from TRBV29-1 and TRBJ2-3, with D maybe TRBD1 (5 bases). V gave up 7 bases and J gave up 4 bases, with 15 bases separating them. The germline V gene has CDR1 SQVTM and CDR2 ANQGSEA. The CDR3 is made up of 13 amino acids.

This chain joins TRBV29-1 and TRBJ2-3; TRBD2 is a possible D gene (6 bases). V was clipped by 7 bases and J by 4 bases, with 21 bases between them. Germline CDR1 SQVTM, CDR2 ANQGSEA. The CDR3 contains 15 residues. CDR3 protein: CSAPERDSSPDTQYF. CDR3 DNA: TGCAGCGCCCCGGAACGGGACTCCTCCCCAGATACGCAGTATTTT.

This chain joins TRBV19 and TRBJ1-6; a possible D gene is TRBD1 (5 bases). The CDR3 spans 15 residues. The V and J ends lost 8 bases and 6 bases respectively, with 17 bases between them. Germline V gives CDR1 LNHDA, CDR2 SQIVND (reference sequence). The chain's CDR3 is CASDLTGTTNSPLHF. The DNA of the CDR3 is TGTGCCAGTGATCTCACCGGGACTACTAATTCACCCCTCCACTTT.

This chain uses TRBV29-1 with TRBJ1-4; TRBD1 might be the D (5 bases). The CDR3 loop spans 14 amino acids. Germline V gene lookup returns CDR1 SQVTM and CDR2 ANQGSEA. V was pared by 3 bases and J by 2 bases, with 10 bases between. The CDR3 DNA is TGCAGCGTTGATTCGGCAGGGACTAATGAAAAACTGTTTTTT. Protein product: CSVDSAGTNEKLFF.

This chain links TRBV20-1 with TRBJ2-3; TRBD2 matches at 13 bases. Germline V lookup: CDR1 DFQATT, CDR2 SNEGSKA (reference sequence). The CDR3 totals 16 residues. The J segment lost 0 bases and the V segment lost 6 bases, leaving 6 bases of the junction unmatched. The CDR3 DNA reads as TGCAGTGCCGAGACTAGCGGGGGGCTTAGCACAGATACGCAGTATTTT. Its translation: CSAETSGGLSTDTQYF.